This TCR beta chain comes out of a study of PD-1 blockade in classical Hodgkin lymphoma (dated by TCRdb to the early 2020s). In the study overall: Nivolumab dosing was 3 mg/kg intravenously every 2 weeks, continuing until either disease progression or unacceptable toxicity. The study used CyTOF and TCR beta sequencing to define a peripheral blood immune signature of response to PD-1 blockade in classical Hodgkin lymphoma. Summary of the overall study and its limitations: By C4D1, a significant rise was seen in CD4+ TCR diversity but not in CD8+ TCR diversity (p=0.0027 vs p=0.16), and the rise was most apparent among complete responders (p=0.02). The study covered only a single clinical trial cohort, and the causes of the repertoire differences, possibly disease activity or prior therapy, were still not defined. Among trial patients, those achieving complete response had baseline diversity similar to that of newly diagnosed patients, while diversity was significantly lower in partial responders and progressors. Patients starting nivolumab less than 1 year after ASCT had lower diversity and were excluded from later analyses to avoid confounding by immune reconstitution. Baseline TCR diversity was reported as lower in newly diagnosed patients than in healthy donors, and lower still in relapsed/refractory patients.

Genomic DNA was isolated using the Qiagen DNeasy kit from unsorted PBMCs as well as from negatively selected CD4+ and CD8+ fractions. Using primers that anneal to V and J segments, immunoSEQ multiplex PCR amplified the TCR beta CDR3 regions. Amplification bias was minimized using a synthetic immune receptor repertoire, and residual bias was removed computationally after sequencing. In the original analysis: Custom Python scripts were used to quantify repertoire diversity as the Shannon entropy index. Unsorted, CD4+ and CD8+ repertoires were analyzed separately, except in combined analyses where CD4+ and CD8+ sequences were merged in silico. A clone counted as expanded when the clone's frequency after treatment rose at least 2-fold relative to C1D1, and clones undetected at baseline were given a pseudocount of 0.5. Clones with 0 or 1 copy at C1D1 were defined as singleton clones, while clones with 2 or more copies were defined as non-singleton clones. Clones expanded in unsorted samples were labelled as CD4+, CD8+ or unknown by matching protein sequences in sorted samples from the same patient. Wilcoxon tests were applied to paired samples to test diversity changes from C1D1 to C4D1. The table was pulled from immuneACCESS by TCRdb, which kept in-frame rearrangements only. Such tables lose some clones; where checked, under half of the loss comes from unresolved V genes, and the rest has no known cause. V and J calls and clone size are given by that table; D and trimming were obtained from the DNA. The sample table records about 100,000 clones; around 88% of these occur just once. The ten largest clones capture under 8% of the sample.

From a lookup of the germline V gene, CDR1 and CDR2 are MNHNS and SASEGT. V drops 1 base and J drops 0 bases, leaving 11 bases in between. CDR3 length: 16 amino acids, cysteine to phenylalanine. CDR3 DNA only is kept here, 48 bases in frame from base 1. To note about this clone: Its antigen is still unknown. No much larger clone exists at a distance of one base, and base qualities are not known.

The meaning of the sample's time point label: cycle 2 day 1 (C2D1) of nivolumab. Relapse after autologous stem cell transplantation had occurred in all trial patients, and cohorts A, B and C were distinguished by prior brentuximab vedotin exposure. A total of fewer than 65 patients with relapsed/refractory classical Hodgkin lymphoma made up the trial cohort, and each patient's best overall response was complete response, partial response or progressive disease. In the multi-cohort phase II CheckMate 205 trial, trial patients received single-agent nivolumab. An independent review committee assessed best overall response by applying the 2007 International Working Group response criteria. Trial PBMCs were collected just before the start of nivolumab (C1D1) and during therapy at cycle 2 day 1 and cycle 4 day 1. Peripheral blood was collected in 8 mL Vacutainer Cell Preparation Tubes, from which PBMCs were isolated by centrifugation and then cryopreserved.

The starting material was peripheral blood mononuclear cells (PBMCs), obtained before the second cycle of nivolumab. The source is a human donor with classical Hodgkin lymphoma. The chain is encoded by TRBV6-1 joined to TRBJ2-3, with an unclear D gene assignment. The DNA sequence is as follows: TGTGCCAGCAGTGAAGGACTGACCTCTAGCACAGATACGCAGTATTTT. Its protein product is CASSEGLTSSTDTQYF.